This entry lists 14 T cell receptor beta chains sequenced from one sample in a study of follicular helper T cells after annual influenza vaccination. The time point here: 2014-2015 season, pre-vaccination. Sequenced by immunoSEQ multiplex PCR; TCRdb stores in-frame clones only, minus some. Of some 2,500 clones in the sample, around nine tenths were seen once. The material sequenced was CXCR5+ CD38+ circulating T follicular helper cells from blood, taken on the day of influenza vaccination. Subset here: circulating Tfh, non-naive CD4+CXCR5+PD-1+ (ICOS+CD38+ or ICOS-CD38-). These receptors were obtained from an adult who received the influenza vaccine.

The V gene is TRBV7-3, the J gene TRBJ1-1, with 7 bases lining up with TRBD1. CDR1 is SGHTA and CDR2 is FQGTGA in the germline V gene. Trimming took 3 bases from V and 4 from J; bases not matched to a gene: 2. The CDR3 runs to 13 residues. The DNA for the CDR3 is TGTGCCAGCAGCTTTCGACAGGGCACTGAAGCTTTCTTT. It is translated as CASSFRQGTEAFF.

The chain carries TRBV4-2 and TRBJ1-5; 7 positions agree with TRBD1. This CDR3 contains 15 residues. Germline V gene lookup returns CDR1 LGHNA and CDR2 YNFKEQ. V shed 0 bases, J shed 3 bases, and the junction held 2 bases outside the gene matches. The CDR3 nucleotides read TGTGCCAGCAGCCAAGATACAGGGGACAATCAGCCCCAGCATTTT. Translating it yields CASSQDTGDNQPQHF.

V gene TRBV30 combines with J gene TRBJ2-2, with 12 positions matching TRBD2. Germline V gene data show CDR1 as GTSNPN and CDR2 as SVGIG (reference sequence). This CDR3 region has 15 residues. With 2 bases clipped from V and 5 bases from J, the junction kept 3 bases outside the gene matches. The CDR3 here is CAWSLGTSGTGELFF. The CDR3 coding sequence is TGTGCCTGGAGTCTAGGGACTAGCGGGACCGGGGAGCTGTTTTTT.

This chain links TRBV7-8 with TRBJ2-1; TRBD2 matches 8 bases. V gave up 0 bases and J gave up 0 bases; unmatched junction bases: 4. There are 17 residues in the CDR3. In germline, CDR1 is SGHVS, CDR2 FQNEAQ. As DNA, the CDR3 is TGTGCCAGCAGCTTAGCACCGGGGGGGAGCTCCTACAATGAGCAGTTCTTC. Translation: CASSLAPGGSSYNEQFF.

The rearrangement uses TRBV7-2 and TRBJ1-2; D is possibly TRBD1 (6 bases). This CDR3 region has 17 residues. CDR1 is SGHTA, CDR2 FQGNSA, per germline. V shed 1 base and J shed 4 bases, with 19 bases lying between them. The CDR3 region is CASSLVAARTEGYGYTF. The CDR3 coding sequence is TGTGCCAGCAGCTTAGTAGCAGCTCGGACAGAGGGCTATGGCTACACCTTC.

J is TRBJ2-6 and V is TRBV7-3, with 7 bases matching TRBD1. With V trimmed by 5 bases and J by 0 bases, 4 bases remained unmatched. This CDR3 has 16 amino acids. Germline CDR1 is SGHTA and CDR2 is FQGTGA. CDR3 nucleotide sequence: TGTGCCAGCAGCCGGGGACAGCTCTCTGGGGCCAACGTCCTGACTTTC. Protein: CASSRGQLSGANVLTF.

The rearrangement links TRBV5-6 to TRBJ1-1; D uncertain. V was trimmed by 4 bases and J by 0 bases, leaving 19 bases between them. Germline loops: CDR1 SGHDT, CDR2 YYEEEE. This CDR3 contains 17 residues. The CDR3 spells CASSPTLNSYMNTEAFF. DNA for the CDR3: TGTGCCAGCAGCCCAACACTCAACAGCTACATGAACACTGAAGCTTTCTTT. Full variable domain (rest looked up from reference TRBV5-6 and TRBJ1-1): DAGVTQSPTHLIKTRGQQVTLRCSPKSGHDTVSWYQQALGQGPQFIFQYYEEEERQRGNFPDRFSGHQFPNYSSELNVNALLLGDSALYLCASSPTLNSYMNTEAFFGQGTRLTVV.

The V gene is TRBV30, the J gene TRBJ1-2; TRBD1 might be the D (5 bases). Trimming stripped 4 bases from V and 1 base from J, with 10 bases between. The germline V gene has CDR1 GTSNPN and CDR2 SVGIG (reference sequence). This CDR3 contains 13 residues. CDR3 amino acids: CAWTRGGNYGYTF. CDR3 in DNA: TGTGCCTGGACTAGGGGTGGTAACTATGGCTACACCTTC.

The J gene is TRBJ2-1, the V gene TRBV6-1; unclear D gene. The CDR3 is 14 amino acids. Germline V lookup: CDR1 MNHNS, CDR2 SASEGT. Trimming stripped 5 bases from V and 0 bases from J, with 8 bases between. The CDR3 is CASSPVSSYNEQFF. The DNA of the CDR3 is TGTGCCAGCAGTCCGGTTAGCTCCTACAATGAGCAGTTCTTC.

The chain recombines TRBV5-6 with TRBJ2-2; 10 nucleotides align to TRBD1. Germline V gives CDR1 SGHDT, CDR2 YYEEEE. The CDR3 loop spans 15 amino acids. V lost 4 bases and J lost 5; bases outside the gene matches: 5. The CDR3 loop is CASSVPGQGTGELFF. DNA of the CDR3: TGTGCCAGCAGCGTCCCGGGACAGGGGACCGGGGAGCTGTTTTTT.

This chain uses TRBV5-4 with TRBJ2-1, with 10 bases matching TRBD1. V was clipped by 4 bases and J by 1 base; unmatched bases: 2. CDR3 length: 15 residues. Germline V gives CDR1 SGHNT, CDR2 YYREEE (reference sequence). Here the CDR3 reads CASSKGQGSYNEQFF. The CDR3 coding sequence is TGTGCCAGCAGCAAGGGACAGGGGTCCTACAATGAGCAGTTCTTC.

V is TRBV20-1 and J is TRBJ2-5; D is uncertain. V was trimmed by 6 bases and J by 4 bases, leaving 9 bases between them. In germline, CDR1 is DFQATT, CDR2 SNEGSKA (reference sequence). The CDR3 sequence is 11 residues long. The CDR3 DNA reads as TGCAGTGCCGCCCGGTCAGAGACCCAGTACTTC. This gives the protein CSAARSETQYF.

The chain links TRBV6-1 to TRBJ1-2; D remains unclear. V was cut by 4 bases and J by 4 bases, with 22 bases left in between. CDR1 and CDR2 (germline): MNHNS, SASEGT. The CDR3 is 17 amino acids. Written as DNA, the CDR3 is TGTGCCAGCAGTGGTATAGGAGGTGGGAGAAAGATCTATGGCTACACCTTC. It specifies CASSGIGGGRKIYGYTF.

This clone has a handful of counts. The V gene is TRBV7-2, the J gene TRBJ1-6; no firm D call. Germline V CDR1 and CDR2: SGHTA, FQGNSA. Trimming took 1 base from V and 10 from J, leaving 11 bases between them. This CDR3 region has 14 residues. The DNA for the CDR3 is TGTGCCAGCAGCTTAGGTGGGAGAACCTCACCCCTCCACTTT. Translated, it gives CASSLGGRTSPLHF.